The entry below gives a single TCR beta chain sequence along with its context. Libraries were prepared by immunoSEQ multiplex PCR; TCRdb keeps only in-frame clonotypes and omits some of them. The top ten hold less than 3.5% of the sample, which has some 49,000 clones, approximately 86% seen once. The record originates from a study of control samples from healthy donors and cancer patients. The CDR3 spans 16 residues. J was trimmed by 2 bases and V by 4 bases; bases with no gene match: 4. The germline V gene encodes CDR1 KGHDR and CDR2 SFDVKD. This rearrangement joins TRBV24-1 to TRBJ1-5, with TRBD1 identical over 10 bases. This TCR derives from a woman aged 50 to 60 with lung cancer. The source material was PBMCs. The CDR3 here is CATSDPGQGRNQPQHF. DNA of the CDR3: TGTGCCACCAGTGACCCGGGACAGGGGCGCAATCAGCCCCAGCATTTT.